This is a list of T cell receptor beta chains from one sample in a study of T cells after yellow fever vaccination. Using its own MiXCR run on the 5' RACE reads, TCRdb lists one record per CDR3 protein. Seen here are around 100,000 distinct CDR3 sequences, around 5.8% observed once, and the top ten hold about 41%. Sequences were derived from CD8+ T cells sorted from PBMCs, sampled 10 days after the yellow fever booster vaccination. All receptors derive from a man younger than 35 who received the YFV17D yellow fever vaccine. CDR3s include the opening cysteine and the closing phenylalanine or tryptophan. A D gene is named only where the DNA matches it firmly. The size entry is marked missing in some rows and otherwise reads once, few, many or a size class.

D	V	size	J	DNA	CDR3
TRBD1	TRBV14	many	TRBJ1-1	TGTGCCAGCAGCCTACCACCCGACAGGGGGAGGACTGAAGCTTTCTTT	CASSLPPDRGRTEAFF
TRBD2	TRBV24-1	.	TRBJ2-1	TGTGCCACCAGTGATTTACCCCGGACTAGCGGGGGGAGTGAGCAGTTCTTC	CATSDLPRTSGGSEQFF
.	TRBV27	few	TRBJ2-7	TGTGCCAGTACTAAGGGGGGCCCTTTTGGCGAGCAGTACTTC	CASTKGGPFGEQYF
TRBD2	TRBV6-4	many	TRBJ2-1	TGTGCCAGCAGTGATACTAGCGTTTCTGAGCAGTTCTTC	CASSDTSVSEQFF
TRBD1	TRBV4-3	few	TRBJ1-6	TGCGCCAGCAGCCAAGATATCCCTCTGTCCGGGACAGGGGTTTCACCCCTCCACTTT	CASSQDIPLSGTGVSPLHF
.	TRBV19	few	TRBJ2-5	TGTGCCAGTAGTATAGACAGCTCAGAGACCCAGTACTTC	CASSIDSSETQYF
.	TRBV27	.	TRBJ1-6	TGTGCCAGCAAGGAGGAGGGTACCTATAATTCACCCCTCCACTTT	CASKEEGTYNSPLHF
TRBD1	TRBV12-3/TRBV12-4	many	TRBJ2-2	TGTGCCAGCAGTCTGTGGACAGGGGCGACGACCGGGGAGCTGTTTTTT	CASSLWTGATTGELFF
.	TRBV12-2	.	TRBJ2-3	TGTGCAAGTCGCTTAGGTCCGGGACTAGCGGGGCCTGATGGAGATACGCAGTATTTT	CASRLGPGLAGPDGDTQYF
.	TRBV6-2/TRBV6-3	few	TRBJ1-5	TGTGCCAGCAGCCCACCGAACGGTCAGCCCCAGCATTTT	CASSPPNGQPQHF
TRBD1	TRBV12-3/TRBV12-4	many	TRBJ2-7	TGTGCCAGCAGTTTAGTGGGACAGGGCTTCTACGAGCAGTACTTC	CASSLVGQGFYEQYF
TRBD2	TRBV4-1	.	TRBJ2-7	TGCGCCAGCAGCCAATTCGCGGGGGGGTACTACGAGCAGTACTTC	CASSQFAGGYYEQYF
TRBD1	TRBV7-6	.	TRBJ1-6	TGTGCCAGCAGCCCTAAGCAGGGACAGGGCTTTTTCATTTCACCCCTCCACTTT	CASSPKQGQGFFISPLHF
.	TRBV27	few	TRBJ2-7	TGTGCCAGCAGTATTGGAGGGGGGCCGGGGCAGTACTTC	CASSIGGGPGQYF
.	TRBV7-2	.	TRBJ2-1	TGTGCCAGCAGCTTATGGGCAGAACCCTACAATGAGCAGTTCTTC	CASSLWAEPYNEQFF
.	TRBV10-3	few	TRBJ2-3	TGTGCCATCAGCCGTCCGGGACTGTCCACAGATACGCAGTATTTT	CAISRPGLSTDTQYF
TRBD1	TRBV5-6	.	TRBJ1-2	TGTGCCAGCAGCTACTCCTGGGTCGGGACAGACTATGGCTACACCTTC	CASSYSWVGTDYGYTF
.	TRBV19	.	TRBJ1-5	TGTGCCAGTACCCCATCTAGAGGGAATGGACCCTCTACATATCAGCCCCAGCATTTT	CASTPSRGNGPSTYQPQHF
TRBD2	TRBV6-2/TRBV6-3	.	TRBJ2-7	TGTGCCAGCAGTCATGGACTAGCGGGAGAGCAGTACTTC	CASSHGLAGEQYF
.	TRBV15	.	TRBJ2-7	TGTGCCACCAGCAGAGATCCGCCAGGGAAGGACGAGCAGTACTTC	CATSRDPPGKDEQYF
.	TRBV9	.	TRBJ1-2	TGTGCCAGCAGCTCCCCGGCGGGGGCCACCTATGGCTACACCTTC	CASSSPAGATYGYTF
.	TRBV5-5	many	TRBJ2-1	TGTGCCAGCAGCTTGGTGTTACTCAGCCTCCCCAATGAGCAGTTCTTC	CASSLVLLSLPNEQFF
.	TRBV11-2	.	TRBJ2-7	TGTGCCAGCAGCTTAGCTCCGACAGGCTACTACGAGCAGTACTTC	CASSLAPTGYYEQYF
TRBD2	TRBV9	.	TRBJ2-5	TGTGCCAGCAGCGTAAGTTGGGAGCGGGGGAACCAAGAGACCCAGTACTTC	CASSVSWERGNQETQYF
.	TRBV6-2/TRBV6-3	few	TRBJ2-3	TGTGCCAGCAGTTACGATAGCACAGATACGCAGTATTTT	CASSYDSTDTQYF
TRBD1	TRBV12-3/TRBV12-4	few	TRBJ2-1	TGTGCCAGCAGAGGATTATTCCGGGACAGGGGTGGCTACAATGAGCAGTTCTTC	CASRGLFRDRGGYNEQFF
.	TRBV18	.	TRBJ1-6	TGTGCCAGCTCACCAGCGAGCTCCTATAATTCACCCCTCCACTTT	CASSPASSYNSPLHF
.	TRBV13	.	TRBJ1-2	TGTGCCAGCAGCAGGGAAGGAGGGTATGGCTACACCTTC	CASSREGGYGYTF
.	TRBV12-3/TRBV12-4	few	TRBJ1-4	TGTGCCAGCAGCCCCGACTCGACGGGGTTGGCTGAAAAACTGTTTTTT	CASSPDSTGLAEKLFF
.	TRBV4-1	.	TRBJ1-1	TGCGCCAGCAGCCAGGGAGAGGCCACGGGCACTGAAGCTTTCTTT	CASSQGEATGTEAFF
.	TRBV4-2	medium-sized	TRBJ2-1	TGTGCCAGCAGCCAAGATAGGGGGGGGGTCTACAATGAGCAGTTCTTC	CASSQDRGGVYNEQFF
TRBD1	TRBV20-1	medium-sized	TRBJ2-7	TGCAGTGCTAGGACAGGGATCCGCTACGAGCAGTACTTC	CSARTGIRYEQYF
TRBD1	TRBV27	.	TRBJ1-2	TGTGCCAGCAGTGGGGGGGGACAGTACTATGGCTACACCTTC	CASSGGGQYYGYTF
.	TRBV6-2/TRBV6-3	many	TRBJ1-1	TGTGCCAGCAGTTTCAGGGTTACTGAAGCTTTCTTT	CASSFRVTEAFF
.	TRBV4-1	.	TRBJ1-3	TGCGCCAGCAGCCACGAAGGAAACACCATATATTTT	CASSHEGNTIYF
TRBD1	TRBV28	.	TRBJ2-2	TGTGCCAGCAGTTTTATTAGGGACAGCCTCTGGACCGGGGAGCTGTTTTTT	CASSFIRDSLWTGELFF
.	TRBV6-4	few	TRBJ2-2	TGTGCCAGCAGTGACATCAACACCGGGGAGCTGTTTTTT	CASSDINTGELFF
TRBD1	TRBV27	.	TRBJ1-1	TGTGCCAGCAGTTTATTCCCAGGGGGTTACACTGAAGCTTTCTTT	CASSLFPGGYTEAFF
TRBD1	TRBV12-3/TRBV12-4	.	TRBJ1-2	TGTGCCAGCAGTTCGACAGGGGGCGATGGCTACACCTTC	CASSSTGGDGYTF
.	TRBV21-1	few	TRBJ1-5	TGTGCCAGCAGCCGCCCCCAGCATTTT	CASSRPQHF
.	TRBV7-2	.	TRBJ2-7	TGTGCCAGCAGCTTAGCTGCAGGGGTCTACGAGCAGTACTTC	CASSLAAGVYEQYF
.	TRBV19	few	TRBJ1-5	TGTGCCAGTACCGATCGACACGGCAATCAGCCCCAGCATTTT	CASTDRHGNQPQHF
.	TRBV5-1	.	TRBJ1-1	TGCGCCAGCAGCTTGGAGGGGGAGGACACTGAAGCTTTCTTT	CASSLEGEDTEAFF
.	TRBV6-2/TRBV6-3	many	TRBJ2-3	TGTGCCAGCAGCTACGCAGCATGGGATACGCAGTATTTT	CASSYAAWDTQYF
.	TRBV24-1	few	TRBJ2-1	TGTGCCACCAGTGGTGCCAAGGGTCGAGAATGGAATGAGCAGTTCTTC	CATSGAKGREWNEQFF
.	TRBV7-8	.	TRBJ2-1	TGTGCCAGCAGCTTAGCGTTGGGGAATGAGCAGTTCTTC	CASSLALGNEQFF